This T cell receptor (beta chain) was observed in a study of blood T cells in healthy people across ages. Using a J-beta primer mix together with a sample-barcoded 5' primer, a second PCR was run for roughly 7 to 12 cycles. Via MiXCR, TCRdb re-called the 5' RACE reads, giving one row per CDR3 protein. This table has 800,000 to 950,000 distinct CDR3 sequences, just under 30% appearing once. Only a few counts were recorded for this clonotype. The antigen remains undetermined. Trimming removed 1 base from V and 6 bases from J; junction bases left unmatched: 7. Germline lookup yields CDR1 LGHNA and CDR2 YNFKEQ. The length of the CDR3 is 17 residues. General observations from the study: The unsorted PBMCs prevented any conclusive comparison of naive versus antigen-experienced cells.

These sequences were also reported in another study, on T cells of mothers and their children.

The TCR comes from a woman between 40 and 55 years old in good health. Sequencing was done on a sample of blood. The chain couples TRBV4-2 to TRBJ2-3, with TRBD2 matching over 13 bases. The chain's CDR3 is CASSQVTSGGVLDTQYF. The CDR3 region has the DNA TGTGCCAGCAGCCAAGTTACTAGCGGGGGGGTTCTGGATACGCAGTATTTT.